Listed here is a single T cell receptor (beta chain). What it binds is not known. The second PCR ran about 6 to 11 cycles with a sample-barcoded 5' primer and J-beta primers. Each cDNA molecule was tagged by a template-switch adaptor that had 12 random nucleotides. TCRdb ran MiXCR on the 5' RACE reads and lists one entry per CDR3 protein. The sample yields around 800,000 distinct CDR3 sequences, about 55% seen once. Germline V gene sequence: CDR1 LGHDT, CDR2 YNNKEL (reference sequence). CDR3 length: 14 residues. V was clipped by 5 bases and J by 1 base, with 11 bases between them. This entry comes from a study of blood T cells in healthy people across ages. The wider study: Per two T cells, about one barcoded beta molecule was captured through template switching. General observations from the study: The diversity estimates, figures obtained from one million T cells, were considered underestimates.

The sequencing input was blood. This sequence was found in an elderly man in good health. The V gene is TRBV3-1, the J gene TRBJ1-2, with D perhaps matching TRBD1 (6 bases). CDR3: CASSERGDNYGYTF. Here the CDR3 DNA reads TGTGCCAGCAGCGAAAGGGGGGATAACTATGGCTACACCTTC.